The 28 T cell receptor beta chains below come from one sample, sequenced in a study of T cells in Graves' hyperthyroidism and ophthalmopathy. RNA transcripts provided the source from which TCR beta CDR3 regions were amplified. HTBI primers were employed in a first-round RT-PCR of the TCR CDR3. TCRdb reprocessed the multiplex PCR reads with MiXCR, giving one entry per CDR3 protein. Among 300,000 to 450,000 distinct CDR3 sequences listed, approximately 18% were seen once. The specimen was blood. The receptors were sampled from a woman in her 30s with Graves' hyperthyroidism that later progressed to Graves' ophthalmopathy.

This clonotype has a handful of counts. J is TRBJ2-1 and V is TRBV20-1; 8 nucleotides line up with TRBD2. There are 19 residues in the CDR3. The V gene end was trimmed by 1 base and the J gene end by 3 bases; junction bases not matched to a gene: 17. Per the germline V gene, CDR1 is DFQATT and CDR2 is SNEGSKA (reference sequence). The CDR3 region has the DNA TGCAGTGCTAGAGCAGGACTAGCACACCTCAACACTTTCTACAATGAGCAGTTCTTC. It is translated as CSARAGLAHLNTFYNEQFF.

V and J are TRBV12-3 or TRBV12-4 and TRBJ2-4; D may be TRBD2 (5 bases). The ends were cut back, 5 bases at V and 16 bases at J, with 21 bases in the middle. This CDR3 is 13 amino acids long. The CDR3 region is CASSRGGQNIRYF. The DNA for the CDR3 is TGTGCCAGCAGTCGAGGAGGCCAAAACATTCGATACTTC.

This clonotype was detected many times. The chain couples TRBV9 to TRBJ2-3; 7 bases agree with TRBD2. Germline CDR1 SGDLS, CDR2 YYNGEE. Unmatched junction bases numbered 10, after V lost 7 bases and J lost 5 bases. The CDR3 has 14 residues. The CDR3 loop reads CASSTSGMGDTQYF. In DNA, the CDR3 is TGTGCCAGCTCCACCAGCGGGATGGGAGATACGCAGTATTTT.

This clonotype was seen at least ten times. CDR3 protein: CSARPTLAYNSPLHF. The DNA of the CDR3 is TGCAGTGCTAGACCCACACTGGCCTATAATTCACCCCTCCACTTT. V and J are TRBV20-1 and TRBJ1-6; D gene unclear. The CDR3 spans 15 residues. The V gene's germline CDR1 is DFQATT and CDR2 SNEGSKA (reference sequence). Deletions cut 2 bases from V and 2 bases from J, with 10 bases between.

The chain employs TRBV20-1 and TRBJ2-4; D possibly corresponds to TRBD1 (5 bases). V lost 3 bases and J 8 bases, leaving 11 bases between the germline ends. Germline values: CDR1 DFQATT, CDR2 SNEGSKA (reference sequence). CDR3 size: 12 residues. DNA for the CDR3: TGCAGTGCTAGGCCCAGGGTCGACATTCAGTACTTC. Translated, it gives CSARPRVDIQYF.

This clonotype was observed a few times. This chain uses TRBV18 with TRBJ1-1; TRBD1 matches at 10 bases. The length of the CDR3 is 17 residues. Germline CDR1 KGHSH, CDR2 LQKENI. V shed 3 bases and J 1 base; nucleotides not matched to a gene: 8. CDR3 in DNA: TGTGCCAGCTCACCCCGGTTAGGGGACAGGGGGAACACTGAAGCTTTCTTT. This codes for CASSPRLGDRGNTEAFF.

This CDR3 is CASSSLRGGWSNQPQHF. CDR3 nucleotides: TGTGCCAGCAGTTCCCTCCGAGGGGGCTGGAGCAATCAGCCCCAGCATTTT. The chain has TRBV28 and TRBJ1-5, with 7 bases matching TRBD1. Unmatched junction bases numbered 10, after V lost 4 bases and J lost 1 base. CDR3 length: 17 amino acids. Germline V gene lookup returns CDR1 MDHEN and CDR2 SYDVKM.

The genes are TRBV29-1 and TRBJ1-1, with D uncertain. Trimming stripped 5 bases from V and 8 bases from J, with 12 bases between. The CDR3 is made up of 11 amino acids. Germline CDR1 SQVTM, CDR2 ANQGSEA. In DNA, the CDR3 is TGCAGCGTTTGGGAGTTTGAGGAAGCTTTCTTT. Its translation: CSVWEFEEAFF.

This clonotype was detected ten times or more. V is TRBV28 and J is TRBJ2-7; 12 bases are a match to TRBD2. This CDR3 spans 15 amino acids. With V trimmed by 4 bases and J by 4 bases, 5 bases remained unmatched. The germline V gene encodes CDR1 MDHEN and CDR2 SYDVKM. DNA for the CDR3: TGTGCCAGCAGTTCCGAGCTAGCGGGGGGGTACGAGCAGTACTTC. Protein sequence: CASSSELAGGYEQYF.

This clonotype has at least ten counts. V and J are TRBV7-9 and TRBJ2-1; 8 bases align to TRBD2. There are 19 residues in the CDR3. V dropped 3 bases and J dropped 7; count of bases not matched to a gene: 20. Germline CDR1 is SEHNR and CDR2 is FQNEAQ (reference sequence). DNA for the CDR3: TGTGCCAGCAGCTTGCCCCCAATTTTAGCGGGACACATGGGGAATGAGCAGTTCTTC. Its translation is CASSLPPILAGHMGNEQFF.

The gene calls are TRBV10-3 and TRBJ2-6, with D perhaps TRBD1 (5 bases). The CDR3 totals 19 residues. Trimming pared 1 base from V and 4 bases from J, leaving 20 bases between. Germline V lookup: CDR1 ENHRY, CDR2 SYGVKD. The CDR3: CAISEFGQGKFSGANVLTF. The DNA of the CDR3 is TGTGCCATCAGTGAGTTTGGCCAGGGAAAGTTCTCCGGGGCCAACGTCCTGACTTTC.

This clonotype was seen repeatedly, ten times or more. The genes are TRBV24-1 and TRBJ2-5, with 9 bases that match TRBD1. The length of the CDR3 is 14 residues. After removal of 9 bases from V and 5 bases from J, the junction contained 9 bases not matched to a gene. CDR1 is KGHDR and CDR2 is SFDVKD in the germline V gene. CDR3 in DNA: TGTGCCACCGGGACAGGGTTTGACGTGGAGACCCAGTACTTC. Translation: CATGTGFDVETQYF.

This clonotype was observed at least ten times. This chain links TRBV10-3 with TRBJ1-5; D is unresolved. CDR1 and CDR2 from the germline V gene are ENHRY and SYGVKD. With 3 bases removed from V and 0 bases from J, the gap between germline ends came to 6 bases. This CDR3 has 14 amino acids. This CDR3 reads CAISDIYSNQPQHF. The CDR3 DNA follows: TGTGCCATCAGTGATATCTATAGCAATCAGCCCCAGCATTTT.

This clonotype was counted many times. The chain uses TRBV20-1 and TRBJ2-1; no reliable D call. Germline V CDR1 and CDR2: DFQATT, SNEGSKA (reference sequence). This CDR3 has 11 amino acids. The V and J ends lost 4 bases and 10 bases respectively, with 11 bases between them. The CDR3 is CSANFDWEQFF. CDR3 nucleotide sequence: TGCAGTGCTAACTTTGACTGGGAGCAGTTCTTC.

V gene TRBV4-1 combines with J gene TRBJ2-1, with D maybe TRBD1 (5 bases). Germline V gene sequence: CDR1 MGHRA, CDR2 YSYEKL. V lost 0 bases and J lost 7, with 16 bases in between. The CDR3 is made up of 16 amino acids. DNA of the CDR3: TGCGCCAGCAGCCAAGATGCGGTAGGGGCGCGAAATGAGCAGTTCTTC. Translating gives CASSQDAVGARNEQFF.

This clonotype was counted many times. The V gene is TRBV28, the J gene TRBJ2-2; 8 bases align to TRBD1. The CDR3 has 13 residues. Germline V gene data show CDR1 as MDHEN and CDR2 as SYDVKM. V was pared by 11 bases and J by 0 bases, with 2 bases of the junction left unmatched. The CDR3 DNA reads TGTGCCGGACAGGGTGCGAACACCGGGGAGCTGTTTTTT. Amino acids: CAGQGANTGELFF.

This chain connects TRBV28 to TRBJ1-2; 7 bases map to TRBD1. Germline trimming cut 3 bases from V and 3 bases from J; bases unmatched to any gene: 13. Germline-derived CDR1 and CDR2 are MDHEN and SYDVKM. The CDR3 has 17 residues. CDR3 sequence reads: CASSFSTGVSAYYGYTF. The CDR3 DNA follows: TGTGCCAGCAGTTTCTCCACAGGGGTTTCGGCCTACTATGGCTACACCTTC.

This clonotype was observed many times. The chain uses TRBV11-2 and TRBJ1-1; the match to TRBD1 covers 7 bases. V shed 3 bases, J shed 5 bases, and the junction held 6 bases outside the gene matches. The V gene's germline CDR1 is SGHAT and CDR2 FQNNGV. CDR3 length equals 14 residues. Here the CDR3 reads CASSLGTVITEAFF. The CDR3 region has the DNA TGTGCCAGCAGCTTGGGGACAGTTATTACTGAAGCTTTCTTT.

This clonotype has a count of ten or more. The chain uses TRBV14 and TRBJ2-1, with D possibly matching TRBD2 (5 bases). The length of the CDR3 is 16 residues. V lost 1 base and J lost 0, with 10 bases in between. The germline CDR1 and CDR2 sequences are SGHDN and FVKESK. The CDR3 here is CASSQVEGSSYNEQFF. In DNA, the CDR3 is TGTGCCAGCAGCCAAGTTGAAGGGAGCTCCTACAATGAGCAGTTCTTC.

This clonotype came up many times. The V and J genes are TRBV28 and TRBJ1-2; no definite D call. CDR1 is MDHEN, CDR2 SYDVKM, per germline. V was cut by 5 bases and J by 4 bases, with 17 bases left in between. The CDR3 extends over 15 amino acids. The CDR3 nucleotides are TGTGCCAGCAGTCCCACGGGAGGGCAGCTCTATGGCTACACCTTC. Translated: CASSPTGGQLYGYTF.

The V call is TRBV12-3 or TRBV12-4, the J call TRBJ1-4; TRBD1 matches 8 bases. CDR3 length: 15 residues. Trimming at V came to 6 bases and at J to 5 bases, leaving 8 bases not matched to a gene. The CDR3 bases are TGTGCCAGCAGGGAACAGGGGGTGAAGAATGAAAAACTGTTTTTT. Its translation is CASREQGVKNEKLFF.

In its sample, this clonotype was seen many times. Here the CDR3 reads CAILTGESNTGELFF. Here the CDR3 DNA reads TGTGCCATCCTGACAGGGGAGTCCAACACCGGGGAGCTGTTTTTT. The gene calls are TRBV10-3 and TRBJ2-2, with TRBD1 identical over 8 bases. Germline CDR1 and CDR2: ENHRY and SYGVKD. The CDR3 has 15 residues. The V segment lost 8 bases and the J segment 2 bases; nucleotides outside the gene matches: 7.

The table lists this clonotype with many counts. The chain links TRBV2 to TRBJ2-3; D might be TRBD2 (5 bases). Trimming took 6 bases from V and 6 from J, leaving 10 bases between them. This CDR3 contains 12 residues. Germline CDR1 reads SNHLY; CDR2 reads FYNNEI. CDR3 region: CASRTIADTQYF. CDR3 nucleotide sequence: TGTGCCAGCAGGACGATAGCGGATACGCAGTATTTT.

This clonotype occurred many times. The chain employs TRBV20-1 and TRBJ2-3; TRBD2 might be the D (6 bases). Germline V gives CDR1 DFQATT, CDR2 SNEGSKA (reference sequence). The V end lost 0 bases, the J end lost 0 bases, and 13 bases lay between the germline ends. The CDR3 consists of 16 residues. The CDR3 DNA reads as TGCAGTGCTAGAGATCGGACCCGGGGGAGCACAGATACGCAGTATTTT. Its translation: CSARDRTRGSTDTQYF.

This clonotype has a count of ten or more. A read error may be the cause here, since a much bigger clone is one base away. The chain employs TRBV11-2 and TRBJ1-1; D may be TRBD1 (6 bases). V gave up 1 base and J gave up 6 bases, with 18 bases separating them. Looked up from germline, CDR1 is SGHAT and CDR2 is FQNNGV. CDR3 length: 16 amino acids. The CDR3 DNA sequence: TGTGCCAGCAGCTTAGCGCGGGGGGGCCACGTAGCTGAAGCTTTCTTT. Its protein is CASSLARGGHVAEAFF. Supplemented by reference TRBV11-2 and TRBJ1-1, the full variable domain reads EAGVAQSPRYKIIEKRQSVAFWCNPISGHATLYWYQQILGQGPKLLIQFQNNGVVDDSQLPKDRFSAERLKGVDSTLKIQPAKLEDSAVYLCASSLARGGHVAEAFFGQGTRLTVV.

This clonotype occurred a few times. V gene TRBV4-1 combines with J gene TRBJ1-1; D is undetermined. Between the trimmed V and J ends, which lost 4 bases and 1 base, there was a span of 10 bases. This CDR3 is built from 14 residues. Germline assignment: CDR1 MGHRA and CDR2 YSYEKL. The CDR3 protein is CASSPLIWNTEAFF. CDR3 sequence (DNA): TGCGCCAGCAGCCCCCTAATATGGAACACTGAAGCTTTCTTT.

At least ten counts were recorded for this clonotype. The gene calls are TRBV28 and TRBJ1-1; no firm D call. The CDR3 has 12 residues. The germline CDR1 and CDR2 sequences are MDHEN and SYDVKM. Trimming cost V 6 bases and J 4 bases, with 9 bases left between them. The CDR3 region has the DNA TGTGCCAGCAGGCAGAGTGGCACTGAAGCTTTCTTT. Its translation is CASRQSGTEAFF.

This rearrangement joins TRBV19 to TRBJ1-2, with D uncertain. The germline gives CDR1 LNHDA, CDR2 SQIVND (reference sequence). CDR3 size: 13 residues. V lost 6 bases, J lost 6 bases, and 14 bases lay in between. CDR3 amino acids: CASRVLYSDGYTF. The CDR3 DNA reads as TGTGCCAGTAGAGTATTATATTCTGATGGCTACACCTTC. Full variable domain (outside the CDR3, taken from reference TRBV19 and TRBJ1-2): DGGITQSPKYLFRKEGQNVTLSCEQNLNHDAMYWYRQDPGQGLRLIYYSQIVNDFQKGDIAEGYSVSREKKESFPLTVTSAQKNPTAFYLCASRVLYSDGYTFGSGTRLTVV.